One sample yielded the 14 T cell receptor beta chains listed below, sequenced in a study of cytomegalovirus exposure and HLA in healthy donors. PCR employed 60 Vbeta and 13 Jbeta primers. This table comes from immunoSEQ multiplex PCR, and its TCRdb copy is limited to in-frame clones, with some not included. The table lists tens of thousands of clones, 70% to 85% of them singletons, with less than 25% in the top ten. The sample taken for sequencing was PBMCs. The receptors originated from a woman in her forties or fifties in good health and CMV-seropositive.

The V gene is TRBV2, the J gene TRBJ1-5; D may be TRBD1 (6 bases). Trimming removed 6 bases from V and 1 base from J, with 13 bases in between. The CDR3 has 15 residues. CDR1 is SNHLY, CDR2 FYNNEI, per germline. The CDR3 sequence: CASSKGGESNQPQHF. The CDR3 nucleotides read TGTGCCAGCAGCAAGGGGGGGGAAAGCAATCAGCCCCAGCATTTT.

Here the CDR3 reads CASSAGGATGELFF. CDR3 DNA: TGTGCCAGCAGCGCTGGGGGGGCCACCGGGGAGCTGTTTTTT. The genes are TRBV9 and TRBJ2-2, with TRBD2 as a possible D gene (7 bases). CDR3 length: 14 residues. From germline, CDR1 is SGDLS and CDR2 YYNGEE. V dropped 3 bases and J dropped 4 bases, with 10 bases sitting between them.

V usage is TRBV6-5 and J usage is TRBJ1-1; TRBD1 is a possible D gene (5 bases). This CDR3 contains 10 residues. Trimming cost V 11 bases and J 7 bases, with 11 bases left between them. Germline CDR1 and CDR2: MNHEY and SVGAGI. CDR3 bases: TGTGCCCCGGAGGGGTTTGAAGCTTTCTTT. It translates to CAPEGFEAFF.

The sample holds one count of this clone. The chain couples TRBV7-2 to TRBJ2-7; D is unclear. The CDR3 is made up of 16 amino acids. The germline gives CDR1 SGHTA, CDR2 FQGNSA. Between the trimmed V and J ends, which lost 2 bases and 0 bases, there was a span of 14 bases. CDR3 bases: TGTGCCAGCAGCTTATTGGGTGGGCGTGCCTCCTACGAGCAGTACTTC. Translating it yields CASSLLGGRASYEQYF.

V usage is TRBV10-3 and J usage is TRBJ2-1; possibly TRBD2 for D (5 bases). The CDR3 is made up of 14 amino acids. CDR1 and CDR2 (germline): ENHRY, SYGVKD. V lost 4 bases and J lost 5, with 12 bases in between. The CDR3 DNA reads TGTGCCATCAGTGCCGAGGGCAGGCACAATGAGCAGTTCTTC. This codes for CAISAEGRHNEQFF.

The chain combines TRBV28 with TRBJ2-2; the D is unclear. Germline loops: CDR1 MDHEN, CDR2 SYDVKM. V lost 1 base and J lost 2, with 8 bases in between. This CDR3 has 15 residues. The CDR3 DNA reads as TGTGCCAGCAGTTTATCTTACAGCAACACCGGGGAGCTGTTTTTT. It codes for CASSLSYSNTGELFF.

V usage is TRBV21-1 and J usage is TRBJ2-5; no DNA check was done on the table's D call, TRBD1. TRBV21-1 is termed a pseudogene. There are 15 residues in the CDR3. The CDR3 DNA reads as TGTGCCAGCAGCCTTAGGACAGCGTACCAAGAGACCCAGTACTTC. The encoded protein is CASSLRTAYQETQYF.

The CDR3 is CASSQEQLALSPLHF. The CDR3 nucleotides are TGCGCCAGCAGCCAAGAACAGCTGGCCCTCTCACCCCTCCACTTT. The chain joins TRBV4-3 to TRBJ1-6; D not resolved. V was pared by 0 bases and J by 10 bases, with 13 bases between. There are 15 residues in the CDR3. Germline CDR1 LGHNA, CDR2 YSLEER.

This chain uses TRBV2 with TRBJ1-5; D may be TRBD1 (5 bases). This CDR3 is built from 14 residues. V lost 6 bases and J 4 bases, leaving 13 bases between the germline ends. Germline V CDR1 and CDR2: SNHLY, FYNNEI. The CDR3, as DNA: TGTGCCAGCAGCGCCGACAGCGAAAATCAGCCCCAGCATTTT. Translation: CASSADSENQPQHF.

The chain has TRBV27 and TRBJ2-7; the match to TRBD1 covers 8 bases. CDR1 is MNHEY and CDR2 is SMNVEV in the germline V gene (reference sequence). The CDR3 consists of 12 residues. The V segment lost 5 bases and the J segment 12 bases; nucleotides outside the gene matches: 9. CDR3 loop: CASSPGQGSLYF. The CDR3 DNA follows: TGTGCCAGCAGTCCCGGACAGGGAAGCCTGTACTTC.

This clone was counted a few times. The gene calls are TRBV7-2 and TRBJ2-1; 9 bases line up with TRBD2. The J segment lost 7 bases and the V segment lost 3 bases, leaving 10 bases of the junction unmatched. CDR1 and CDR2 from the germline V gene are SGHTA and FQGNSA. CDR3 length: 16 amino acids. CDR3 sequence (DNA): TGTGCCAGCAGCTTCGGACCTTATAGCGGGAGAAATGAGCAGTTCTTC. It yields the protein CASSFGPYSGRNEQFF.

V is TRBV5-4 and J is TRBJ2-1, with 11 bases aligning to TRBD2. Trimming took 3 bases from V and 9 from J; bases not matched to a gene: 8. The CDR3 sequence is 15 residues long. Germline assignment: CDR1 SGHNT and CDR2 YYREEE (reference sequence). In nucleotides, the CDR3 is TGTGCCAGCAGCTCTGCTAGCGGGAGGATCGGTGAGCAGTTCTTC. As protein: CASSSASGRIGEQFF.

The CDR3 here is CASSGTSGPYEQYF. The CDR3, as DNA: TGTGCCAGCTCCGGGACTAGCGGGCCCTACGAGCAGTACTTC. The rearrangement joins TRBV6-1 to TRBJ2-7; 12 bases are a match to TRBD2. This CDR3 region has 14 residues. Germline-derived CDR1 and CDR2 are MNHNS and SASEGT. The ends lost 8 bases at V and 2 bases at J; junction bases unmatched: 4.

The sample holds one count of this clone. CDR3 sequence (DNA): TGTGCCATCAGTGAGTCCAGGGGGCGAGGGGACACTGAAGCTTTCTTT. Amino acids: CAISESRGRGDTEAFF. The V gene is TRBV10-3, the J gene TRBJ1-1, with 8 nucleotides matching TRBD1. With 0 bases clipped from V and 3 bases from J, the junction kept 6 bases outside the gene matches. CDR3 size: 16 residues. Per the germline V gene, CDR1 is ENHRY and CDR2 is SYGVKD.